The 3 T cell receptor beta chains below were found in one sample sequenced in a study of shared clonotypes between healthy human individuals. The repertoire was sequenced with immunoSEQ multiplex PCR; TCRdb's copy has only in-frame clones and lacks some. The sample shows 800,000 or so clones, 90% to 97% of them seen only once. Terminally differentiated effector memory CD45RA+ cells were excluded from the naive CD8 cells, which were CD45RO-negative and positively selected for CCR7. Sequencing used naive CD8+ T cells sorted from blood. Receptors were obtained from a man aged 25-40 years in good health.

V usage is TRBV7-6 and J usage is TRBJ2-7; TRBD1 is a possible D gene (5 bases). The V end was cut by 5 bases, the J end by 0 bases, with 11 bases between. In germline, CDR1 is SGHVS, CDR2 FNYEAQ. The CDR3 sequence is 14 residues long. CDR3 in amino acids: CASSLIGDSYEQYF. The CDR3 DNA sequence: TGTGCCAGCAGCCTAATAGGGGACTCCTACGAGCAGTACTTC.

This chain joins TRBV4-1 and TRBJ1-4; D may be TRBD1 (5 bases). The germline V and J ends were trimmed by 0 bases and 7 bases, with 12 bases remaining between them. CDR3 length: 15 amino acids. Germline CDR1 reads MGHRA; CDR2 reads YSYEKL. Here the CDR3 reads CASSQDEGNSEKLFF. The DNA of the CDR3 is TGCGCCAGCAGCCAAGACGAGGGGAACAGTGAAAAACTGTTTTTT.

V gene TRBV9 combines with J gene TRBJ2-4, with TRBD1 matching over 7 bases. After removal of 3 bases from V and 5 bases from J, the junction contained 2 bases not matched to a gene. The germline V gene has CDR1 SGDLS and CDR2 YYNGEE. The CDR3 length is 13 residues. This chain's CDR3 is CASSDGTENIQYF. CDR3 coding DNA: TGTGCCAGCAGCGACGGGACAGAAAACATTCAGTACTTC.